This TCR beta chain derives from a study of beta chain features in type 1 diabetes. V was cut by 2 bases and J by 5 bases, with 6 bases left in between. Germline V lookup: CDR1 MDHEN, CDR2 SYDVKM. The CDR3 is made up of 12 amino acids. Study-level points and caveats: The study left unresolved whether HLA type influences TCRB rearrangement.

A word on this clone: The target antigen is unknown.

Sorting that relied on CD45RO/CCR7/CD25/CD127/CD95/CD27 yielded CD4+ naive, central memory, regulatory and stem cell-like memory cells. TCRB transcripts that were expressed got sequenced, as all of the isolated RNA had been reverse transcribed. For naive, central memory and regulatory T cell samples, reads averaged roughly 3.7 million. The assay was immunoSEQ multiplex PCR, and TCRdb's table has in-frame clones only and misses some. The profile shows about 180,000 clones, roughly an eighth of them singletons. The chain is built from TRBV28 and TRBJ1-2; D call uncertain. The sequenced sample consisted of central memory CD4+ T cells from blood. This clonotype was obtained from a young woman in good health. For the CDR3, the DNA is TGTGCCAGCAGTTTAAACCTATATGGCTACACCTTC. Translated: CASSLNLYGYTF.